Listed below are T cell receptor beta chains from one sample, sequenced in a study of OX40 agonist ivuxolimab in advanced cancers. The method was immunoSEQ multiplex PCR; TCRdb's version includes in-frame clones alone and lacks a portion of them. The profile shows some 80,000 clones, around 85% of them singletons. This specimen consisted of CD4+ or CD8+ T cells sorted from blood, obtained in a trial of the OX40 agonist ivuxolimab. These TCRs come from an adult with an advanced solid tumor such as melanoma, head and neck, liver or kidney cancer. Each CDR3 is given with its conserved first and last residue.

v_call,cdr3_length,j_call,cdr3_aa
TRBV18,14,TRBJ1-5,CASSAPPTDQPQHF
TRBV11-2,11,TRBJ1-1,CASGQGVGAFF
TRBV6-5,12,TRBJ2-7,CASSSDSGEQYF
TRBV7-9,15,TRBJ2-3,CASTTQGASTDTQYF
TRBV5-1,15,TRBJ1-4,CASSPRTGGNEKLFF
TRBV7-2,13,TRBJ2-1,CASSLARYNEQFF
TRBV14,16,TRBJ1-1,CASSPQYGAANTEAFF
TRBV14,14,TRBJ2-3,CASSQYVNTDTQYF
TRBV7-2,15,TRBJ2-6,CASSFQTVSSAVLTF
TRBV11-2,14,TRBJ1-1,CASSLGQGGTEAFF
TRBV5-1,18,TRBJ2-2,CASSLGYRGNPNTGELFF
TRBV7-7,14,TRBJ2-2,CASSLNSGSGELFF
TRBV10-3,13,TRBJ1-1,CAISIQQDTEAFF
TRBV28,19,TRBJ1-6,CASRQYRDRSTSYNSPLHF
TRBV5-1,17,TRBJ2-5,CASSWGGSTIGMETQYF
TRBV7-9,13,TRBJ2-2,CASSPGTRGELFF
TRBV5-1,13,TRBJ2-7,CASSSGDSYVQYF
TRBV9,16,TRBJ2-1,CASSVATGRANNEQFF
TRBV9,12,TRBJ1-2,CASSVGGGGYTF
TRBV10-3,15,TRBJ2-7,CAISSGTEIVYEQYF
TRBV11-3,15,TRBJ2-3,CASSLWPPSTDTQYF
TRBV27,15,TRBJ1-2,CASSLEGALYYGYTF
TRBV19,13,TRBJ1-2,CASSFTAGRSYTF
TRBV7-3,14,TRBJ2-2,CASSLGSYTGELFF
TRBV7-9,15,TRBJ2-5,CATSSGRRPQETQYF
TRBV27,16,-,CASSFGAQVYSYEQYF
TRBV6-5,15,TRBJ1-3,CASSKGTSAGNTIYF
TRBV7-2,16,TRBJ1-3,CASSLTGGSSGNTIYF
TRBV15,16,TRBJ2-1,CATSRDGTSGGGEQFF
TRBV20-1,10,TRBJ1-5,CSASHQPQHF
TRBV7-2,13,TRBJ1-5,CASSSGPYQPQHF
TRBV5-1,14,TRBJ1-5,CASSLVGGDQPQHF
TRBV10-3,13,TRBJ1-1,CATSSLPNTEAFF
TRBV7-2,15,TRBJ2-2,CASSMTGENTGELFF
TRBV19,16,TRBJ2-6,CASSPSTTSGANVLTF
TRBV9,15,TRBJ1-2,CASSVDATGGDGYTF
TRBV7-7,12,TRBJ2-1,CASRGENNEQFF
TRBV11-2,14,TRBJ2-7,CASSLVVQSYEQYF
TRBV11-2,14,TRBJ1-2,CASSLSGNGYGYTF
TRBV5-4,17,TRBJ2-4,CASSLAAGALAKNIQYF
TRBV5-1,14,TRBJ2-7,CASSTGGAGHEQYF
TRBV27,16,TRBJ2-7,CASRRETGRALYEQYF
TRBV6-6,15,TRBJ2-3,CASKIPGGNEDTQYF
TRBV10-3,14,TRBJ1-5,CAISESSRGQPQHF
TRBV7-2,14,TRBJ2-5,CASSYQAYQETQYF
TRBV5-5,14,TRBJ2-5,CASSEQAPTRTQYF
TRBV5-4,11,TRBJ1-2,CASSSRRGYTF
TRBV7-2,16,TRBJ1-5,CASSFGGTYSNQPQHF
TRBV28,13,TRBJ2-3,CAIRDTSTDTQYF
TRBV18,14,TRBJ2-2,CASSPDGNTGELFF
TRBV25-1,12,TRBJ2-2,CASSEWDGELFF
TRBV9,17,TRBJ2-3,CASSVELAGGLRDTQYF
TRBV6-6,12,TRBJ2-3,CASSSHSVTQYF